The rows below give T cell receptor beta chains drawn from one sample of a study of brain T cells in children with intractable seizures. The repertoire was sequenced with immunoSEQ multiplex PCR; TCRdb's copy has only in-frame clones and lacks some. The sample contains 78,000 or so clones, 90% to 95% of which appear only once. Sequences were derived from peripheral blood, sampled at surgery. The receptors were gathered from a girl aged 2 to 10 with Rasmussen encephalitis and intractable seizures. CDR3s include the opening cysteine and the closing phenylalanine or tryptophan. D genes are given only for firm matches. Part of the rows lack a size; the others show once, few, many or a class for expanded clones.

d_call	v_call	j_call	clone_size	cdr3_nt	cdr3_aa
NA	TRBV6-5	TRBJ1-2	NA	TGTGCCAGCAGTTACTCGATAGGGGCGGGCTACACCTTC	CASSYSIGAGYTF
TRBD1	TRBV6-1	TRBJ1-5	NA	TGTGCCAGCAGTGAAGCGTGGGGACAGGGTGGTGATCAGCCCCAGCATTTT	CASSEAWGQGGDQPQHF
TRBD2	TRBV30	TRBJ2-3	once	TGTGCCTGGAGGGAGGGTTTGGGGGGAGGGCCGTCAGATACGCAGTATTTT	CAWREGLGGGPSDTQYF
TRBD1	TRBV2	TRBJ2-5	NA	TGTGCCAGCGGACAGGGGATGGAGACCCAGTACTTC	CASGQGMETQYF
TRBD1	TRBV7-6	TRBJ2-5	NA	TGTGCCAGCAGCGCCGGACAGGGGGCGGGAGAGACCCAGTACTTC	CASSAGQGAGETQYF
NA	TRBV10-3	TRBJ1-4	NA	TGTGCCATCAGCCAGGCTGGGCCGGCAACTAATGAAAAACTGTTTTTT	CAISQAGPATNEKLFF
NA	TRBV4-1	TRBJ1-6	NA	TGCGCCAGCAGCCAAGATCCGGGGATACAGTCACCCCTCCACTTT	CASSQDPGIQSPLHF
TRBD1	TRBV7-9	TRBJ1-2	NA	TGTGCCAGCAGCTATCCGGAACTTGACAGGGCCAATGGCTACACCTTC	CASSYPELDRANGYTF
NA	TRBV2	TRBJ2-5	NA	TGTGCCAGCAGGGATCAACAAGAGACCCAGTACTTC	CASRDQQETQYF
NA	TRBV7-3	TRBJ2-3	NA	TGTGCCAGCAGCTCCGGGGATCGGAGGACAGATACGCAGTATTTT	CASSSGDRRTDTQYF
NA	TRBV30	TRBJ1-6	NA	TGTGCCTGGAGTGTGCAAATCAGGGTACATAATTCACCCCTCCACTTT	CAWSVQIRVHNSPLHF
NA	TRBV27	TRBJ2-7	NA	TGTGCCAGCAGTTTGCATGGGTCCTACGAGCAGTACTTC	CASSLHGSYEQYF
NA	TRBV2	TRBJ2-2	NA	TGTGCCAGCAGTGGGGGACCCGGGGAGCTGTTTTTT	CASSGGPGELFF
TRBD1	TRBV6-6	TRBJ1-2	once	TGTGCCAGCAGTTACTCGGACAGGGGAAGCTACACCTTC	CASSYSDRGSYTF
NA	TRBV24-1	TRBJ1-2	few	TGTGCCACCAGTGAGGGCAGCTATGGCTACACCTTC	CATSEGSYGYTF
TRBD1	TRBV2	TRBJ1-2	NA	TGTGCCAGCAGTGAAAGGACAGGGGGTTATGGCTACACCTTC	CASSERTGGYGYTF
TRBD2	TRBV30	TRBJ2-1	NA	TGTGCCTGGAGTGTACGGTGGGCTAGCGGGACGAGCAATGAGCAGTTCTTC	CAWSVRWASGTSNEQFF
NA	TRBV29-1	TRBJ1-2	NA	TGCAGCGTTGAAGAGAGGCGGGGCTACACCTTC	CSVEERRGYTF
TRBD2	TRBV5-1	TRBJ2-1	NA	TGCGCCAGCAGCTTGGCCGAGACTAGCGGTTACAATGAGCAGTTCTTC	CASSLAETSGYNEQFF
NA	TRBV18	TRBJ2-6	NA	TGTGCCAGCTCACAAATTCTACAGAACTCTGGGGCCAACGTCCTGACTTTC	CASSQILQNSGANVLTF
TRBD2	TRBV4-2	TRBJ2-1	NA	TGTGCCAGCAGCCACACTATCGGACTAGCGGGAGTTGATGAGCAGTTCTTC	CASSHTIGLAGVDEQFF
NA	TRBV3-1/TRBV3-2	TRBJ1-4	NA	TGTGCCAGCAGCCAAAATGGAGAAAAACTGTTTTTT	CASSQNGEKLFF
TRBD1	TRBV10-2	TRBJ2-7	NA	TGCGCCAGTCGGGACAGGAAGTTCGACGAGCAGTACTTC	CASRDRKFDEQYF
TRBD2	TRBV9	TRBJ2-3	NA	TGTGCCAGCAGCGAGACTAGCGGACACGCAGATACGCAGTATTTT	CASSETSGHADTQYF
NA	TRBV19	TRBJ1-5	few	TGTGCCAGTAATGATATAGGGGTGATCAATCAGCCCCAGCATTTT	CASNDIGVINQPQHF
NA	TRBV11-3	TRBJ1-1	NA	TGTGCCAGCAGCCGGGGCCTAAAAGTTGGCACTGAAGCTTTCTTT	CASSRGLKVGTEAFF
TRBD2	TRBV4-1	TRBJ2-1	NA	TGCGCCAGCAGCCAGGTAGCGGGAGGGCCGTCCTACAATGAGCAGTTCTTC	CASSQVAGGPSYNEQFF
TRBD1	TRBV9	TRBJ2-2	NA	TGTGCCAGCAGCGTTGTCACAGGGGGATCCGGGGAGCTGTTTTTT	CASSVVTGGSGELFF
NA	TRBV6-2/TRBV6-3	TRBJ1-2	NA	TGTGCCAGCACCCCATGGGGCGGGGTTGTATCTAACTATGGCTACACCTTC	CASTPWGGVVSNYGYTF
NA	TRBV7-2	TRBJ1-1	once	TGTGCCAGCACCCCCAGGGGCACTGAAGCTTTCTTT	CASTPRGTEAFF
NA	TRBV28	TRBJ2-7	NA	TGTGCCAGCCAGGACAGCCTCTACGAGCAGTACTTC	CASQDSLYEQYF
TRBD2	TRBV4-1	TRBJ2-2	NA	TGCGCCAGCAGCCAAGAAGAGCTAGCGGGACTGCGGGATACCGGGGAGCTGTTTTTT	CASSQEELAGLRDTGELFF
NA	TRBV19	TRBJ2-7	NA	TGTGCCAGTAGTATAGTGAGGGGGAGGGAGCAGTACTTC	CASSIVRGREQYF
TRBD1	TRBV24-1	TRBJ1-2	NA	TGTGCCACCAGTGTTGGGACAGGGGGCGATGGCTACACCTTC	CATSVGTGGDGYTF
NA	TRBV5-4	TRBJ2-2	NA	TGTGCCAGCAACCATAGAACCGGGGAGCTGTTTTTT	CASNHRTGELFF
TRBD1	TRBV4-1	TRBJ1-2	NA	TGCGCCAGCAGCCAAGTTACAGGGGACTCAAGGGGCTACACCTTC	CASSQVTGDSRGYTF
TRBD2	TRBV27	TRBJ2-2	NA	TGTGCCAGCACGGCTAGCGGGGGCACCGGGGAGCTGTTTTTT	CASTASGGTGELFF
NA	TRBV10-2	TRBJ2-3	medium-sized	TGCGCCAGCAGTGGGTCCACTTTAACAGATACGCAGTATTTT	CASSGSTLTDTQYF
NA	TRBV25-1	TRBJ1-4	NA	TGTGCCAGCAGTGATGCAGCTCCTAATGAAAAACTGTTTTTT	CASSDAAPNEKLFF
NA	TRBV28	TRBJ1-1	NA	TGTGCCAGCAGTTTGTCCGAGAAGGGGCCAAACACTGAAGCTTTCTTT	CASSLSEKGPNTEAFF
NA	TRBV5-6	TRBJ1-1	once	TGTGCCAGCAGACCCCAGGGCAGGGTCAACACTGAAGCTTTCTTT	CASRPQGRVNTEAFF
NA	TRBV5-6	TRBJ2-7	NA	TGTGCCAGCAGCCCCACCGGCGGGCCCGAGCAGTACTTC	CASSPTGGPEQYF
NA	TRBV28	TRBJ1-6	NA	TGTGCCAGCAGTGAGACGACAGATTATAATTCACCCCTCCACTTT	CASSETTDYNSPLHF
NA	TRBV4-1	TRBJ2-7	few	TGCGCCAGCAGCCAAGAAAGGTTCTCCTACGAGCAGTACTTC	CASSQERFSYEQYF
TRBD2	TRBV7-2	TRBJ2-3	NA	TGTGCCAGCAGCTTAGTAGTCTTTCTAGCGGGGGGGCGCACAGATACGCAGTATTTT	CASSLVVFLAGGRTDTQYF
NA	TRBV6-5	TRBJ2-6	NA	TGTGCCAGCAGTTACTACGGCTCTGGGGCCAACGTCCTGACTTTC	CASSYYGSGANVLTF
NA	TRBV5-4	TRBJ1-5	NA	TGTGCCAGCAGCTTGGGGGGGGTCGGCCAGCCCCAGCATTTT	CASSLGGVGQPQHF
NA	TRBV25-1	TRBJ1-1	NA	TGTGCCAGCAGTCGTGAGACAGGTGGGACTGAAGCTTTCTTT	CASSRETGGTEAFF
TRBD1	TRBV9	TRBJ1-1	NA	TGTGCCAGCAGCCCGTCTGACAGGGGGAGTGAAGCTTTCTTT	CASSPSDRGSEAFF
TRBD1	TRBV19	TRBJ1-4	NA	TGTGCCAGTAAAGTTATGGGACAGGGGTCCGAAAAACTGTTTTTT	CASKVMGQGSEKLFF
NA	TRBV27	TRBJ2-5	NA	TGTGCCAGCAGTCTCGGGATCTTCCGGGGGACCCAGTACTTC	CASSLGIFRGTQYF